Listed here are 18 T cell receptor beta chains from one sample, sequenced in a study of T-cell memory formation after mild COVID-19. TCRdb re-called the 5' RACE reads through MiXCR, storing one row per CDR3 protein. Of 450,000 or so distinct CDR3 sequences in the sample, approximately 25% were seen once. Sequencing was performed on PBMCs or a T cell subset sorted from them (not recorded which). The receptors were sampled from an adult woman who had mild COVID-19 (a few samples of this study predate the infection). Cell type and time point are not known.

The chain combines TRBV15 with TRBJ2-7; possible D gene TRBD2, 5 bases. Trimming stripped 1 base from V and 0 bases from J, with 13 bases between. The CDR3 runs to 16 residues. Germline CDR1 LNHNV, CDR2 YYDKDF (reference sequence). The CDR3 DNA sequence: TGTGCCACCAGCAGAGCCACGGGATTCAGCTCCTACGAGCAGTACTTC. Translated, it gives CATSRATGFSSYEQYF.

The chain recombines TRBV7-2 with TRBJ2-3; 7 nucleotides agree with TRBD2. V lost 4 bases to trimming and J lost 0 bases; unmatched junction nucleotides: 13. The CDR3 extends over 18 amino acids. Germline CDR1 SGHTA, CDR2 FQGNSA. The CDR3 DNA reads TGTGCCAGCAGCTGGGGGGGTGCCAGAGCCCCTAGCACAGATACGCAGTATTTT. Its protein is CASSWGGARAPSTDTQYF.

This clonotype was picked up a small number of times. The genes are TRBV7-9 and TRBJ1-5; D possibly corresponds to TRBD1 (5 bases). The ends were cut back, 4 bases at V and 3 bases at J, with 10 bases in the middle. Germline V lookup: CDR1 SEHNR, CDR2 FQNEAQ (reference sequence). The CDR3 runs 14 residues. CDR3: CASSSGRPNQPQHF. For the CDR3, the DNA is TGTGCCAGCAGCTCAGGGAGGCCCAATCAGCCCCAGCATTTT.

In its sample, this clonotype was seen a few times. The chain joins TRBV5-1 to TRBJ2-7, with D unresolved. This CDR3 spans 11 amino acids. The V and J ends lost 3 bases and 9 bases respectively, with 10 bases between them. Germline CDR1 is SGHRS and CDR2 is YFSETQ. The CDR3 sequence is CASSSEDRQYF. Here the CDR3 DNA reads TGCGCCAGCAGCTCCGAGGATAGGCAGTACTTC.

This clonotype was observed at least ten times. The V call is TRBV3-1, the J call TRBJ2-3; no reliable D call. Germline lookup yields CDR1 LGHDT and CDR2 YNNKEL (reference sequence). The ends were cut back, 1 base at V and 2 bases at J, with 7 bases in the middle. There are 14 residues in the CDR3. The CDR3 region is CASSQGPLTDTQYF. The DNA of the CDR3 is TGTGCCAGCAGCCAAGGGCCTCTCACAGATACGCAGTATTTT.

This clonotype was counted a few times. The chain joins TRBV3-1 to TRBJ2-1; D unclear. CDR3 length equals 18 residues. V lost 3 bases and J lost 0, with 18 bases in between. Germline CDR1 is LGHDT and CDR2 is YNNKEL (reference sequence). The CDR3 nucleotides are TGTGCCAGCAGCCAGGAGATGTTCAGCGCCAGCTCCTACAATGAGCAGTTCTTC. It translates to CASSQEMFSASSYNEQFF.

This clonotype was seen more than once but under ten times. V is TRBV7-8 and J is TRBJ2-2; 8 nucleotides line up with TRBD1. CDR3 length equals 14 residues. Germline V lookup: CDR1 SGHVS, CDR2 FQNEAQ. J gave up 0 bases and V 8 bases, and 2 bases lay outside the gene matches. The CDR3 spells CASYRGANTGELFF. The CDR3 DNA reads as TGTGCCAGCTACAGGGGGGCGAACACCGGGGAGCTGTTTTTT.

V is TRBV2 and J is TRBJ2-7; D perhaps matches TRBD2 (6 bases). The germline gives CDR1 SNHLY, CDR2 FYNNEI. V lost 6 bases to trimming and J lost 0 bases, with 18 bases between them. This CDR3 contains 16 residues. The CDR3 reads CASSRRERPSSYEQYF. The CDR3 nucleotides are TGTGCCAGCAGCCGCCGGGAGCGGCCGAGCTCCTACGAGCAGTACTTC.

This clonotype was observed a few times. This chain joins TRBV5-1 and TRBJ2-3; D is possibly TRBD1 or TRBD2 (5 bases each). Trimming took off 2 bases at V and 10 bases at J, with 11 bases between the two ends. The CDR3 spans 12 residues. Germline V gene sequence: CDR1 SGHRS, CDR2 YFSETQ. This chain's CDR3 is CASSFDLGAQYF. CDR3 coding DNA: TGCGCCAGCAGCTTTGACCTGGGGGCGCAGTATTTT. Drawing the rest from reference TRBV5-1 and TRBJ2-3, the complete variable domain is KAGVTQTPRYLIKTRGQQVTLSCSPISGHRSVSWYQQTPGQGLQFLFEYFSETQRNKGNFPGRFSGRQFSNSRSEMNVSTLELGDSALYLCASSFDLGAQYFGPGTRLTVL.

Many counts were recorded for this clonotype. The chain recombines TRBV19 with TRBJ1-2; D ambiguous. CDR1 is LNHDA, CDR2 SQIVND, per germline (reference sequence). V lost 4 bases, J lost 8 bases, and 11 bases lay in between. This CDR3 spans 12 amino acids. The CDR3, as DNA: TGTGCCAGTAGTAGGGCAACGGGAGGCTACACCTTC. This gives the protein CASSRATGGYTF.

This clonotype has a handful of counts. The J gene is TRBJ2-7, the V gene TRBV3-1; tentative D call: TRBD2 (5 bases). Germline V lookup: CDR1 LGHDT, CDR2 YNNKEL (reference sequence). CDR3 length equals 14 residues. V shed 4 bases and J shed 2 bases, with 12 bases lying between them. As DNA, the CDR3 is TGTGCCAGCAGCCCCCGGCTAGCAGCCTACGAGCAGTACTTC. Protein sequence: CASSPRLAAYEQYF.

The rearrangement links TRBV30 to TRBJ2-7; tentatively, D is TRBD2 (5 bases). V was shortened by 3 bases and J by 2 bases, with 11 bases between the two germline ends. CDR3 length equals 13 residues. Germline-derived CDR1 and CDR2 are GTSNPN and SVGIG (reference sequence). CDR3 protein: CAWSPGGPYEQYF. The CDR3, as DNA: TGTGCCTGGAGCCCAGGAGGACCCTACGAGCAGTACTTC.

The count of this clonotype is one. The chain employs TRBV7-8 and TRBJ2-5; 9 bases align to TRBD2. Germline CDR1 is SGHVS and CDR2 is FQNEAQ. This CDR3 comprises 17 residues. V lost 4 bases to trimming and J lost 4 bases; unmatched junction nucleotides: 13. CDR3 sequence (DNA): TGTGCCAGCAGCTCAGCGGGGGGCCAGGGGGTGTTAGAGACCCAGTACTTC. Its protein is CASSSAGGQGVLETQYF.

The V gene is TRBV6-2 or TRBV6-3, the J gene TRBJ1-1; D unclear. The germline V and J ends were trimmed by 7 bases and 11 bases, with 20 bases remaining between them. This CDR3 has 13 amino acids. Germline-derived CDR1 and CDR2 are MNHEY and SVGEGT. CDR3 region: CASNSNLESVAFF. CDR3 in DNA: TGTGCCAGCAACTCAAATCTGGAAAGTGTCGCTTTCTTT.

This clonotype came up a few times. This rearrangement joins TRBV7-6 to TRBJ2-5; 12 bases map to TRBD2. This CDR3 is built from 15 residues. V lost 1 base, J lost 3 bases, and 0 bases stayed unmatched. Germline V gene data show CDR1 as SGHVS and CDR2 as FNYEAQ. CDR3 coding DNA: TGTGCCAGCAGCTTAGGACTAGCGGGAGAAGAGACCCAGTACTTC. It specifies CASSLGLAGEETQYF.

This clonotype was recorded at least ten times. J is TRBJ2-1 and V is TRBV18, with D unclear. Looked up from germline, CDR1 is KGHSH and CDR2 is LQKENI. The CDR3 consists of 15 residues. Trimming removed 2 bases at V and 2 bases at J, with 10 bases between. The CDR3, as DNA: TGTGCCAGCTCACCAACCACTGCAGCCTACAATGAGCAGTTCTTC. This codes for CASSPTTAAYNEQFF. The whole variable domain, remainder taken from reference TRBV18 and TRBJ2-1, is NAGVMQNPRHLVRRRGQEARLRCSPMKGHSHVYWYRQLPEEGLKFMVYLQKENIIDESGMPKERFSAEFPKEGPSILRIQQVVRGDSAAYFCASSPTTAAYNEQFFGPGTRLTVL.

This clonotype was seen a few times. The chain carries TRBV5-1 and TRBJ2-3; 13 bases are a match to TRBD2. CDR1 SGHRS and CDR2 YFSETQ come from the germline V gene. After removal of 0 bases from V and 0 bases from J, the junction contained 4 bases not matched to a gene. The CDR3 runs to 18 residues. The CDR3 loop is CASSLALLAGGSTDTQYF. The DNA of the CDR3 is TGCGCCAGCAGCTTGGCTTTACTAGCGGGAGGGAGCACAGATACGCAGTATTTT. Together with reference TRBV5-1 and TRBJ2-3, the CDR3 gives the full variable domain: KAGVTQTPRYLIKTRGQQVTLSCSPISGHRSVSWYQQTPGQGLQFLFEYFSETQRNKGNFPGRFSGRQFSNSRSEMNVSTLELGDSALYLCASSLALLAGGSTDTQYFGPGTRLTVL.

This clonotype was counted only a few times. V is TRBV27 and J is TRBJ2-7; 13 nucleotides match TRBD2. This CDR3 has 19 residues. Trimming at V came to 5 bases and at J to 1 base, leaving 14 bases not matched to a gene. Germline V gene data show CDR1 as MNHEY and CDR2 as SMNVEV (reference sequence). CDR3 in DNA: TGTGCCAGCAGTCCCGTCGGACTAGCGGGAGCACTCGCATCCTACGAGCAGTACTTC. Translated, it gives CASSPVGLAGALASYEQYF.